The TCR beta chain under discussion was sequenced for a study of human T cells and chemical hapten exposure. Study information: Skin of the upper inner arm, around 2 cm by around 2 cm, received 2% DPC for sensitization. Broader study findings: The study found that DPC sensitization did not change TCRs above 1 in 1000 frequency.

This clonotype showed up many times. Its antigen is not known. The time point denotes: pre-sensitization, week 0. Indicated treatment: therapeutic diphenylcyclopropenone sensitization with weekly scalp DPC. What the library attached to individual cDNA molecules were unique molecular identifiers. From the RACE reads, TCRdb called clonotypes with MiXCR, one entry per CDR3 protein. The sample lists tens of thousands of distinct CDR3 sequences; 8% to 11% were seen once. The germline V gene has CDR1 SQVTM and CDR2 ANQGSEA. The germline V and J ends were trimmed by 2 bases and 4 bases, with 11 bases remaining between them. CDR3 length equals 13 residues.

The receptor's source is a man younger than 45 with alopecia areata. Some clones in this sample may be carry-over from other donors' samples. Sequencing was performed on whole blood, taken in connection with sensitization to the hapten diphenylcyclopropenone (DPC). The chain carries TRBV29-1 and TRBJ1-2; D not resolved. This chain's CDR3 is CSVETPGLYGYTF. For the CDR3, the DNA is TGCAGCGTTGAAACTCCGGGTCTCTATGGCTACACCTTC. Looking up the rest from reference TRBV29-1 and TRBJ1-2 gives the full variable domain: SAVISQKPSRDICQRGTSLTIQCQVDSQVTMMFWYRQQPGQSLTLIATANQGSEATYESGFVIDKFPISRPNLTFSTLTVSNMSPEDSSIYLCSVETPGLYGYTFGSGTRLTVV.